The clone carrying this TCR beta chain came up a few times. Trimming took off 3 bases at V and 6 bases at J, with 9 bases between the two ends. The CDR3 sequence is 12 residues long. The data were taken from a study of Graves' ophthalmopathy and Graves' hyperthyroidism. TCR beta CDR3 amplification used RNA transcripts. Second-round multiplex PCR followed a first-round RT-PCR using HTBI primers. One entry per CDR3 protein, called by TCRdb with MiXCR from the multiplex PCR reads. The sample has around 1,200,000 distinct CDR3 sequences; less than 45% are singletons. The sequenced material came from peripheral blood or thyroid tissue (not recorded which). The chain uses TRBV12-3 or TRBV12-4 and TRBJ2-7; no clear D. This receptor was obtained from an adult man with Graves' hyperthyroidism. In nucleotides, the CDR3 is TGTGCCAGCAGTTTTATGTCACGCGAGCAGTACTTC. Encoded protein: CASSFMSREQYF.